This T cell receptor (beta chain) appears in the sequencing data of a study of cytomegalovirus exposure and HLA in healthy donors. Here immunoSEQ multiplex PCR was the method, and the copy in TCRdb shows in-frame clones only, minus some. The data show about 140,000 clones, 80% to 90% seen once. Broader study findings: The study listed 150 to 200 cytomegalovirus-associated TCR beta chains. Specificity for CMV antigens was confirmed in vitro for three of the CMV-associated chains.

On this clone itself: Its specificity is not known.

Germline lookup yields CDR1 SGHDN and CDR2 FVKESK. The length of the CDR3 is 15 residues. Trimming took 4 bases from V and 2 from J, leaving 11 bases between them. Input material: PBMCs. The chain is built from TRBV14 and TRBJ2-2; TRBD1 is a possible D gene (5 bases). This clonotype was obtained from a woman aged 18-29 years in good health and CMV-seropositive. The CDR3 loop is CASSLRTPNTGELFF. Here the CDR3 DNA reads TGTGCCAGCAGCCTCCGGACACCTAACACCGGGGAGCTGTTTTTT.